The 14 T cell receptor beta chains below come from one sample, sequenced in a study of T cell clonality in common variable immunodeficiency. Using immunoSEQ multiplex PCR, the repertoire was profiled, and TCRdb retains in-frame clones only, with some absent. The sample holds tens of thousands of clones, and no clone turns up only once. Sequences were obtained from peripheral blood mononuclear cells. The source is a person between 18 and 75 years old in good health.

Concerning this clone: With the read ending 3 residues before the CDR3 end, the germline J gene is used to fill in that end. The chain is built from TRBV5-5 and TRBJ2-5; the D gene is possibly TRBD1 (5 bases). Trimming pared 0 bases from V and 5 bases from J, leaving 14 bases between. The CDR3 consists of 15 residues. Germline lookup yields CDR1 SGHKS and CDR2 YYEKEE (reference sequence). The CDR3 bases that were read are TGTGCCAGCAGCTTGGTCCCAGGGTCGCTTGAGACC. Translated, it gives CASSLVPGSLET. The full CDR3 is CASSLVPGSLETQYF.

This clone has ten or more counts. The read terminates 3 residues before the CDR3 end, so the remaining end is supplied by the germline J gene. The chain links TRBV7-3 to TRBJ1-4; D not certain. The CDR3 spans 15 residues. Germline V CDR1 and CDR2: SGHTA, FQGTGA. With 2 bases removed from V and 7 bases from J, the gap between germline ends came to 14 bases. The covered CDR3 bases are TGTGCCAGCAGCTTAGGACTGGCGGTTGTTGAAAAA. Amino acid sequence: CASSLGLAVVEK. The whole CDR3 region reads CASSLGLAVVEKLFF.

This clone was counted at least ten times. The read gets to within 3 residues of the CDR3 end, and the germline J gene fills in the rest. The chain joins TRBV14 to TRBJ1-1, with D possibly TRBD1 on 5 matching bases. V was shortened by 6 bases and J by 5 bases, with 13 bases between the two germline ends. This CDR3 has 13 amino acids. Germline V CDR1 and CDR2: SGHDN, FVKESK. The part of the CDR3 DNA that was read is TGTGCCAGCAGGGAGGGGAGTAGGACTGAA. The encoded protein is CASREGSRTE. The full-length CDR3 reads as CASREGSRTEAFF.

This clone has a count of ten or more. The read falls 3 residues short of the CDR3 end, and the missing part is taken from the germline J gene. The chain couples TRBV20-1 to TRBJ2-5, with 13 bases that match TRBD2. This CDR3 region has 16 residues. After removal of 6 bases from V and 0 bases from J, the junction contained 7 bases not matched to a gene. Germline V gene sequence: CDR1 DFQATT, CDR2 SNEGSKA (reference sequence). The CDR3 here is CSATTSGRLYQETQYF. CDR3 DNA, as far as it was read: TGCAGTGCCACGACTAGCGGGAGGCTGTACCAAGAGACC.

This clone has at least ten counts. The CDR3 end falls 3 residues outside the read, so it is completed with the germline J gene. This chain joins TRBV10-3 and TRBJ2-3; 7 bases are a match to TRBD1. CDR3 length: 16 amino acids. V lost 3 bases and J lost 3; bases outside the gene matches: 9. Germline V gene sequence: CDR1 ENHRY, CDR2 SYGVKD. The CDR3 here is CAISEGTVPQTDTQYF. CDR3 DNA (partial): TGTGCCATCAGTGAAGGGACAGTGCCACAAACAGATACG.

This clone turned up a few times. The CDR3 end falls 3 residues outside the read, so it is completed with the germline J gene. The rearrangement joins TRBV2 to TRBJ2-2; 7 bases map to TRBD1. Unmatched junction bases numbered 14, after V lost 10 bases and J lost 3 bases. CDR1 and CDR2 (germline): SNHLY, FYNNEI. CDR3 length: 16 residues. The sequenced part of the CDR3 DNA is TGTGCCAATACGGTCCGGGACAGAGGAGACACCGGGGAG. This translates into CANTVRDRGDTGE. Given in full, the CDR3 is CANTVRDRGDTGELFF.

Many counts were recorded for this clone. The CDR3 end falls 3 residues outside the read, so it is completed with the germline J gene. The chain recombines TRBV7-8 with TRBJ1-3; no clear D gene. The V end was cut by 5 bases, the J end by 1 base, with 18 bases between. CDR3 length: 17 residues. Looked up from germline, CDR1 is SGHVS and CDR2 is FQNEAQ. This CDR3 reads CASSPKRWEISGNTIYF. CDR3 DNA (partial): TGTGCCAGCAGCCCGAAGCGGTGGGAGATATCTGGAAACACC.

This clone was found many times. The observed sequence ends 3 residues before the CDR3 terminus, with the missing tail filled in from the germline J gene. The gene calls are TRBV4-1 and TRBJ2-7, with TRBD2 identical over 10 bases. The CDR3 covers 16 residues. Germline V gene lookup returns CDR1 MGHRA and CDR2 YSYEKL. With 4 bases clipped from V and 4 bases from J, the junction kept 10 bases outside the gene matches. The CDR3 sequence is CASSLTSAGGPYEQYF. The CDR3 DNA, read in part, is TGCGCCAGCAGCCTTACATCAGCGGGAGGGCCTTACGAG.

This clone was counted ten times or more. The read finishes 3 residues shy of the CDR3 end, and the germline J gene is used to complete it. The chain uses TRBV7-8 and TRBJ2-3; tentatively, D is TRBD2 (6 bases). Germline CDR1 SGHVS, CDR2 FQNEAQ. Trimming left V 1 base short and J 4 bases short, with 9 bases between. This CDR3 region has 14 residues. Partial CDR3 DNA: TGTGCCAGCAGCTTAGGATGGAGGGCAGATACG. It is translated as CASSLGWRADT. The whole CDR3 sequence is CASSLGWRADTQYF.

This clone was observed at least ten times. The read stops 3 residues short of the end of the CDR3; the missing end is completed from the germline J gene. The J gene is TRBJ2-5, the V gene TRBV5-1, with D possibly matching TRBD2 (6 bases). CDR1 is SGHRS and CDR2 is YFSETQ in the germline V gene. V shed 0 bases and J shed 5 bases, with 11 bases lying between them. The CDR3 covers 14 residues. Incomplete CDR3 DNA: TGCGCCAGCAGCTTGGGTACGGGGAGGGAGACC. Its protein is CASSLGTGRET. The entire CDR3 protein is CASSLGTGRETQYF.

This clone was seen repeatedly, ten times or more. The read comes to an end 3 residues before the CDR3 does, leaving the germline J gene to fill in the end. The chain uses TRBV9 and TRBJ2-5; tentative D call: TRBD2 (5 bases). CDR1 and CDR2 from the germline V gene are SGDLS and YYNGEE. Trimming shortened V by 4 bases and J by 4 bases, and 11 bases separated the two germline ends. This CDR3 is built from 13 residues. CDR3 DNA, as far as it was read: TGTGCCAGCAGCCGAACTGGACTAGAGACC. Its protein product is CASSRTGLET. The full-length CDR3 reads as CASSRTGLETQYF.

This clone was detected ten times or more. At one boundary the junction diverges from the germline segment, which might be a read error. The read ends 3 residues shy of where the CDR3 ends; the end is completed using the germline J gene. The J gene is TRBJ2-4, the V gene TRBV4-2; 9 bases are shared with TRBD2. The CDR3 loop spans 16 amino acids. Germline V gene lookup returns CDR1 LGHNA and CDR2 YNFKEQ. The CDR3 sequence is CASSVGLAILPNIQYF. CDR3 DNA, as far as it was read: TGCGCCAGCAGCGTCGGACTAGCGATTCTTCCCAACATT.

The CDR3 loop is CASSENINTEAFF. The CDR3 DNA, read in part, is TGTGCCAGCAGCGAGAACATCAACACTGAA. The J gene is TRBJ1-1, the V gene TRBV13; unclear D gene. The DNA ends 3 residues before the CDR3 does, and the rest of the CDR3 is filled in from the germline J gene. Germline V lookup: CDR1 PRHDT, CDR2 FYEKMQ (reference sequence). The CDR3 sequence is 13 residues long. V lost 5 bases and J lost 2, with 9 bases in between. Looking up the rest from reference TRBV13 and TRBJ1-1 gives the full variable domain: AAGVIQSPRHLIKEKRETATLKCYPIPRHDTVYWYQQGPGQDPQFLISFYEKMQSDKGSIPDRFSAQQFSDYHSELNMSSLELGDSALYFCASSENINTEAFFGQGTRLTVV.

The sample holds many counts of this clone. The sequenced CDR3 bases are TGTGCCTGGAGTGTAGGGTTTGAGGATGGC. Encoded protein: CAWSVGFEDG. The whole CDR3 reads CAWSVGFEDGYTF. The chain combines TRBV30 with TRBJ1-2; no clear D. The missing CDR3 end, 3 residues past where the read stops, is filled in from the germline J gene. From germline, CDR1 is GTSNPN and CDR2 SVGIG (reference sequence). The CDR3 sequence is 13 residues long. Trimming took 0 bases from V and 6 from J, leaving 11 bases between them.